This section outlines one TCR beta chain sequence together with its context. Antigen specificity is unknown. Together with a sample-barcoded 5' primer, a J-beta primer mix was included in a second PCR lasting roughly 6 to 12 cycles. Researchers report that a template-switch adaptor with 12 random nucleotides tagged each cDNA molecule. TCRdb analysed the 5' RACE reads with MiXCR anew, one entry per CDR3 protein. The table includes some 890,000 distinct CDR3 sequences, about 28% detected once. The data were obtained in a study of blood T cells in healthy people across ages. Broader study findings: It was not known whether donors were CMV positive (a possible confounder of expanded clonotype changes). With unsorted PBMCs, a conclusive comparison of naive versus antigen-experienced cells was not possible.

The CDR3 has 16 residues. Germline V gene data show CDR1 as SQVTM and CDR2 as ANQGSEA. The same sample was also studied in work on T cells of mothers and their children. This second study notes: When mothers and children were related, their normalized repertoire overlap, which was always slightly higher, did not differ significantly from that of unrelated pairs.

The sample taken for sequencing was blood. This chain joins TRBV29-1 and TRBJ1-1; TRBD1 agrees at 9 bases. This receptor was obtained from a middle-aged woman in good health. CDR3 residues: CSTPGPGTGMNTEAFF. The CDR3 bases are TGCAGTACACCGGGGCCGGGGACAGGGATGAACACTGAAGCTTTCTTT.